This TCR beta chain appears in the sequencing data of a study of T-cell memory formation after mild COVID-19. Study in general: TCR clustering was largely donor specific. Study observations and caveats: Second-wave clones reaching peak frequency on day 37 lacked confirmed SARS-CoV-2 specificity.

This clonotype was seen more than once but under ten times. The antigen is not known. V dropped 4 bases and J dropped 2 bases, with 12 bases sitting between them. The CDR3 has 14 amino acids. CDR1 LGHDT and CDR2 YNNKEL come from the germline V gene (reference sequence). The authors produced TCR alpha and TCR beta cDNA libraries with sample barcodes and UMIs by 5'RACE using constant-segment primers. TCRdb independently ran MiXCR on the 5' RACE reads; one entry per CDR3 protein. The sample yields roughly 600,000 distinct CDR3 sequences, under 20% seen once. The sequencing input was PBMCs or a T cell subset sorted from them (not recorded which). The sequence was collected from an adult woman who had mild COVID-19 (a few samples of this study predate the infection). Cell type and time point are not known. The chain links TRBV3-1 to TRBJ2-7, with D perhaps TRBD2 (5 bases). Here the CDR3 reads CASSPVGGPYEQYF. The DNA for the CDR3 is TGTGCCAGCAGCCCCGTAGGCGGGCCCTACGAGCAGTACTTC.